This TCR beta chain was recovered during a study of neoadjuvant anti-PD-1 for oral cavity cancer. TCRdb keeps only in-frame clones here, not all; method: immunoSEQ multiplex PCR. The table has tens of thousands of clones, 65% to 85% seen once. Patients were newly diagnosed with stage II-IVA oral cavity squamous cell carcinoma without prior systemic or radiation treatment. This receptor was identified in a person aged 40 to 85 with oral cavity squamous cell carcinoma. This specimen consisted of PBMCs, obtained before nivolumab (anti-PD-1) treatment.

This chain's CDR3 is CASSLQGVGTDTQYF. The CDR3 nucleotides are TGCGCCAGCAGTCTACAGGGGGTAGGCACAGATACGCAGTATTTT. V usage is TRBV10-1 and J usage is TRBJ2-3; 8 positions agree with TRBD1. Looked up from germline, CDR1 is WNHNN and CDR2 is SYGVQD (reference sequence). J lost 1 base, V lost 5 bases, and 5 bases had no gene match. The CDR3 runs 15 residues.